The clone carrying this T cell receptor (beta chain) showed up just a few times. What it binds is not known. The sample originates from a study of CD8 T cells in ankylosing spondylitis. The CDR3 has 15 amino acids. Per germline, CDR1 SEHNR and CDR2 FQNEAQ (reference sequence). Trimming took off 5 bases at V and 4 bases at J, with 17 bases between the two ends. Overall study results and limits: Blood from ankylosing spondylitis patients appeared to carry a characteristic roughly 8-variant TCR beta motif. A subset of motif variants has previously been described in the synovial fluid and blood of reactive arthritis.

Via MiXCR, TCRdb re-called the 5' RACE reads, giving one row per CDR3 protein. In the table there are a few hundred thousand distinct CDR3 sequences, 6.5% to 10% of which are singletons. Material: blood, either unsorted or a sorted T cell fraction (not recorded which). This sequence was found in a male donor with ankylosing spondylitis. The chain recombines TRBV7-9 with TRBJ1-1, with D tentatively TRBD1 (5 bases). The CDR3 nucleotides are TGTGCCAGCAGCCTGATCAGGGCGCGGGGCACTGAAGCTTTCTTT. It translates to CASSLIRARGTEAFF.